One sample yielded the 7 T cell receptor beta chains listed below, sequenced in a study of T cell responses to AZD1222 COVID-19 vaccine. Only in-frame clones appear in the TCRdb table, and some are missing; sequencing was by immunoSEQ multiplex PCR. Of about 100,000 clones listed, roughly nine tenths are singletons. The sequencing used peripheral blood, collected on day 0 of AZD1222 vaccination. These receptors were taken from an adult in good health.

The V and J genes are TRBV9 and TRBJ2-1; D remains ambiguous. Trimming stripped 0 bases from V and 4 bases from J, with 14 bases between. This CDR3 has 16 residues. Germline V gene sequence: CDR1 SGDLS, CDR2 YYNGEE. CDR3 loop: CASSVELETRYNEQFF. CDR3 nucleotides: TGTGCCAGCAGCGTAGAATTGGAGACCCGATACAATGAGCAGTTCTTC.

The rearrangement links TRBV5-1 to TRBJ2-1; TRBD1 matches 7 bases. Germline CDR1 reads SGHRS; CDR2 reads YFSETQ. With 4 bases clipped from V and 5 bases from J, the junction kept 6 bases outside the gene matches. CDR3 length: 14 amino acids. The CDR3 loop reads CASSTGTEHNEQFF. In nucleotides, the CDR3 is TGCGCCAGCAGCACCGGGACAGAACACAATGAGCAGTTCTTC.

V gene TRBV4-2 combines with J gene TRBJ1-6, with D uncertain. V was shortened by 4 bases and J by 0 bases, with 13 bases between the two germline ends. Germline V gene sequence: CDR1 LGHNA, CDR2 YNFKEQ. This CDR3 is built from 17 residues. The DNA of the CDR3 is TGTGCCAGCAGCCCCCGCCCGGAGAGCTCCTATAATTCACCCCTCCACTTT. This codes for CASSPRPESSYNSPLHF.

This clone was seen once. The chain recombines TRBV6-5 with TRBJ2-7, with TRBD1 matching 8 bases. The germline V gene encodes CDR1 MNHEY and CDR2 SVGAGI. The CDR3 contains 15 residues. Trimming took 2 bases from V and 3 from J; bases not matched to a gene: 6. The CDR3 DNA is TGTGCCAGCAGTTACCGTACAGGACAGGGCTACGAGCAGTACTTC. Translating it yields CASSYRTGQGYEQYF.

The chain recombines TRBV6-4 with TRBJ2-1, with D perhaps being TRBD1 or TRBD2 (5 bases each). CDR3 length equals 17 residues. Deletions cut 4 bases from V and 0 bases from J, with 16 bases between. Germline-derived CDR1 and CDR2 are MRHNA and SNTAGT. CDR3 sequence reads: CASSGLGDPGSYNEQFF. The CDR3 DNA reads TGTGCCAGCAGTGGTTTGGGGGATCCTGGCTCCTACAATGAGCAGTTCTTC.

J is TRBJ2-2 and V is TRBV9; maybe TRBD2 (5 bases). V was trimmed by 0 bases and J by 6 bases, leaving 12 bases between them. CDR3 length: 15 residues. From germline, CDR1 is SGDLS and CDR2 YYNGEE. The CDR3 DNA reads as TGTGCCAGCAGCGTAGAGGACTCCCACGCCGGGGAGCTGTTTTTT. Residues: CASSVEDSHAGELFF.

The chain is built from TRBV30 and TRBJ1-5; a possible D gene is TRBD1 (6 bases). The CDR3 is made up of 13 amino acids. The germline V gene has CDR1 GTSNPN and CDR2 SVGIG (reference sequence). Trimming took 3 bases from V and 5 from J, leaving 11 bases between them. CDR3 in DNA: TGTGCCTGGAGCAAAAACAGGGATCAGCCCCAGCATTTT. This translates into CAWSKNRDQPQHF.